This T cell receptor beta chain came from a study of CXCR3-negative and CXCR3-positive naive CD8 T cells. In triplicate, each CD8+ T cell subset was sorted at some 300,000 cells per replicate. This CDR3 region has 12 residues. The germline V gene has CDR1 SEHNR and CDR2 FQNEAQ (reference sequence). Concerning this clonotype itself: Its antigen is as yet unknown.

UMI-labeled 5' RACE TRB cDNA libraries were prepared from the cells. TCRdb re-called the 5' RACE reads and gives one entry per CDR3 protein, without DNA. The sample totals over 100,000 distinct CDR3 sequences. Findings and caveats of the study: TRBV-TRBJ usage matched between naive CXCR3-negative and CXCR3-positive cells but not between memory cells. CXCR3-positive naive cells carried more hydrophobic TRB CDR3s than CXCR3-negative ones.

The rearrangement uses TRBV7-9 and TRBJ1-5. Source material: naive CXCR3+ CD8+ T cells from blood. The subset: CD45RO-CCR7+CD27+CD95- naive CD8+ T cells expressing CXCR3 (TNR3+). This sequence was found in a human donor in good health. Some clones in this sample may be carry-over from other donors' samples. This CDR3 reads CASSHGDQPQHF.